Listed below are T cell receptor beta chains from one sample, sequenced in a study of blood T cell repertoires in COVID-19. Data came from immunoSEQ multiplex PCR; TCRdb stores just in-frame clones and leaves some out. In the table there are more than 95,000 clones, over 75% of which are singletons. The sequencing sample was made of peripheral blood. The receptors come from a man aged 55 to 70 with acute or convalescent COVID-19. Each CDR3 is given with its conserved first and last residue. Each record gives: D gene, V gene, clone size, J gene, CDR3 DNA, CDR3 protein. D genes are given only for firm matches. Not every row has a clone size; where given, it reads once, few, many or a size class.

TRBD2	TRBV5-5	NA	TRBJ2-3	TGTGCCAGCAGCTTGGGAGCGGGGTTTAGCACAGATACGCAGTATTTT	CASSLGAGFSTDTQYF
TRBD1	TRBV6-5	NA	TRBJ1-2	TGTGCCAGCACCCCTGGACAGGGCAGCTACACCTTC	CASTPGQGSYTF
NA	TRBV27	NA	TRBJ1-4	TGTGCCAGCAGTAGACAGAATAATGAAAAACTGTTTTTT	CASSRQNNEKLFF
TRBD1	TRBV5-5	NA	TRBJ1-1	TGTGCCAGCACCTATTCGGACAGGGTGAACACTGAAGCTTTCTTT	CASTYSDRVNTEAFF
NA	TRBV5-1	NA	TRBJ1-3	TGCGCCAGCAGCTCAGCTCAAGGGGCTGGAAACACCATATATTTT	CASSSAQGAGNTIYF
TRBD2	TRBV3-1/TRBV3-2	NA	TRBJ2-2	TGTGCCAGCAGCGTTTTAGCGGGGCCGAACACCGGGGAGCTGTTTTTT	CASSVLAGPNTGELFF
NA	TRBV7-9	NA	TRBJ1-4	TGTGCCAGCAGCTTAGAACAGGGTGTACTGTTTTTT	CASSLEQGVLFF
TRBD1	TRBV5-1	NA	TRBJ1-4	TGCGCCAGCAGCTTGACAGGGGGCTCGGATGAAAAACTGTTTTTT	CASSLTGGSDEKLFF
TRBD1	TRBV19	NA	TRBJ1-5	TGTGCCAGTAGTATAGGCGGGACAGGGGTTAGCAAGCCCCAGCATTTT	CASSIGGTGVSKPQHF
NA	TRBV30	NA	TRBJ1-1	TGTGCCTGGAGAGAGAGGGGGGGCGGGTTCATGAACACTGAAGCTTTCTTT	CAWRERGGGFMNTEAFF
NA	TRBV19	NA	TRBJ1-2	TGTGCCAGTGAGAGGACTTTCGCGGGATATGGCTACACCTTC	CASERTFAGYGYTF
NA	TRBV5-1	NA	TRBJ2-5	TGCGCCAGCAGCCTGTTCCAGGGGCAACAAGAGACCCAGTACTTC	CASSLFQGQQETQYF
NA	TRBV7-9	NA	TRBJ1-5	TGTGCCAGCAGCTTATGGCAGGGGTATAGCAATCAGCCCCAGCATTTT	CASSLWQGYSNQPQHF
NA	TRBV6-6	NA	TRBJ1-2	TGTGCCAGCAGTTCCGGACAGTCTTATGGCTACACCTTC	CASSSGQSYGYTF
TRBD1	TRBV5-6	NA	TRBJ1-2	TGTGCCAGCAGCTCCGGGACAGGGTTTGCTAACTATGGCTACACCTTC	CASSSGTGFANYGYTF
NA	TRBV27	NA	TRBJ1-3	TGTGCCAGCAGTACCTCGACTGCTTACTCTGGAAACACCATATATTTT	CASSTSTAYSGNTIYF
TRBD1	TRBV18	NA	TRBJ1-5	TGTGCCAGCTCGGGGGACAGGGCCCAGCCCCAGCATTTT	CASSGDRAQPQHF
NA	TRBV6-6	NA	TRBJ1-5	TGTGCCAGCACCTCTTCCGGATCCCAAGCGAATCAGCCCCAGCATTTT	CASTSSGSQANQPQHF
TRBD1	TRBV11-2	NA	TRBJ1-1	TGTGCCAGCAGCTCCTACGGACAGGGGAACACTGAAGCTTTCTTT	CASSSYGQGNTEAFF
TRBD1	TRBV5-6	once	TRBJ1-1	TGTGCCAGCAGCCCCGGACAGGGATGGAACACTGAAGCTTTCTTT	CASSPGQGWNTEAFF
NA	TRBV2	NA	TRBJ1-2	TGTGCCAGCAGTGCGCTACAGGGTTCTAACTATGGCTACACCTTC	CASSALQGSNYGYTF
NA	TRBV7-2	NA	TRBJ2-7	TGTGCCAGCAGCTTAATGGGGGGATCCTACGAGCAGTACTTC	CASSLMGGSYEQYF
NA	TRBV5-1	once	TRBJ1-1	TGCGCCAGCAGCTTGGAGGGAGGGGAGAGATCTGAAGCTTTCTTT	CASSLEGGERSEAFF
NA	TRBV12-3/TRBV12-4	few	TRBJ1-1	TGTGCCAGCAAGGTAGAGTGGAGTGAAGCTTTCTTT	CASKVEWSEAFF
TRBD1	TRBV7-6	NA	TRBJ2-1	TGTGCCAGCGGCCCCCGGGACAGGGTTAACAATGAGCAGTTCTTC	CASGPRDRVNNEQFF
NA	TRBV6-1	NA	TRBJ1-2	TGTGCCAGCAGTGAATTTCAGGTCTATGGCTACACCTTC	CASSEFQVYGYTF
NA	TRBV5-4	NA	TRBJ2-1	TGTGCCAGCAGCTTGGCACAGGGTACCGTCAATGAGCAGTTCTTC	CASSLAQGTVNEQFF
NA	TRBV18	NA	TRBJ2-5	TGTGCCAGCTCACCACCGGGCAGGGGGGAGAAGACCCAGTACTTC	CASSPPGRGEKTQYF
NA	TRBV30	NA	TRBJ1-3	TGTGCCTGGAGTGTAAGGAGTCGGGGGGAGTCTGGAAACACCATATATTTT	CAWSVRSRGESGNTIYF
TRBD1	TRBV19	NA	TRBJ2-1	TGTGCCAGTAGTATAGGGACAGGGAATTACAATGAGCAGTTCTTC	CASSIGTGNYNEQFF
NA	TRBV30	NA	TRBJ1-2	TGTGCCTGGAATCGGGTGAGCGGCTACACCTTC	CAWNRVSGYTF
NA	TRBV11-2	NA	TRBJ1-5	TGTGCCAGCAGCTTAGACATCGGTCAGCCCCAGCATTTT	CASSLDIGQPQHF
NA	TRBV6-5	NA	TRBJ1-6	TGTGCCAGCAGTTCGAATCCGGGACACTATAATTCACCCCTCCACTTT	CASSSNPGHYNSPLHF
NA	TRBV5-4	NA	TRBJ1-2	TGTGCCAGCAGCTTGGGACAGAATAACTATGGCTACACCTTC	CASSLGQNNYGYTF
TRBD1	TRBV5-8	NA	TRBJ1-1	TGTGCCAGCAGCGAACGACAGGGGGGCGCGCTCATGAACACTGAAGCTTTCTTT	CASSERQGGALMNTEAFF
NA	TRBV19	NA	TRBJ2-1	TGTGCCAGTAGTTTCCAGGGGCGCCTCCATGAGCAGTTCTTC	CASSFQGRLHEQFF
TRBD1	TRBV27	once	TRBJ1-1	TGTGCCAGCAGTTTATACGCGGGACAGGGAAGTCAAGCTTTCTTT	CASSLYAGQGSQAFF
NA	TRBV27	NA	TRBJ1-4	TGTGCCAGCAGTTTCATGGGGGCAGATGAAAAACTGTTTTTT	CASSFMGADEKLFF
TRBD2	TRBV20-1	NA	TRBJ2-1	TGCAGTGCTAGCCCCGGGACTAGAGAGTTCTTC	CSASPGTREFF
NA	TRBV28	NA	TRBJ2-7	TGTGCCAGCAGTTTGTCCAGTTCCTACGAGCAGTACTTC	CASSLSSSYEQYF
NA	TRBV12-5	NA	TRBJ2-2	TGTACTAGTGGTTTGGGGCAGGGAACCGGGGAGCTGTTTTTT	CTSGLGQGTGELFF
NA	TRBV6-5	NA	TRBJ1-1	TGTGCCAGCAGGGACACCGCGGGGACTGAAGCTTTCTTT	CASRDTAGTEAFF
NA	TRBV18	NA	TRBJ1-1	TGTGCCAGCTCACCCCCGAGAGGGAACACTGAAGCTTTCTTT	CASSPPRGNTEAFF
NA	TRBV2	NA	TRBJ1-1	TGTGCCAGCAGTGATAGGGGAACTGAAGCTTTCTTT	CASSDRGTEAFF
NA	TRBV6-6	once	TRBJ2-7	TGTGCCAGCAGTTACTCCCAGGGTCCCTACGAGCAGTACTTC	CASSYSQGPYEQYF
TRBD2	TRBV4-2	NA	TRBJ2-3	TGTGCCAGCAGCCAAGGGCGGACTAGCGGGGGGATTAGGGGTACGCAGTATTTT	CASSQGRTSGGIRGTQYF
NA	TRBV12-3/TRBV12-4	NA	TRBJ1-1	TGTGCCAGCAGTTTGACAGGGAACACTGAAGCTTTCTTT	CASSLTGNTEAFF
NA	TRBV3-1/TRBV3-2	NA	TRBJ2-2	TGTGCCAGCAGCCAACGCCAGGGTGCCGGGGAGCTGTTTTTT	CASSQRQGAGELFF
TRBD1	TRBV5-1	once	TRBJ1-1	TGCGCCAGCAGCTTGAGGACAGGGGGCTCTGAAGCTTTCTTT	CASSLRTGGSEAFF
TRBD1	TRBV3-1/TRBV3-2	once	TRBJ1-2	TGTGCCAGCAGTTCCGGGACAGGGTGGTATGGCTACACCTTC	CASSSGTGWYGYTF
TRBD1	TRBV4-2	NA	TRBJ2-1	TGTGCCAGCAGCCAAGATGGGCGACAGGGGTCCTACAATGAGCAGTTCTTC	CASSQDGRQGSYNEQFF
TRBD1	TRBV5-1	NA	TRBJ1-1	TGCGCCAGCAGCACCTACGGGACAGGACTGAACACTGAAGCTTTCTTT	CASSTYGTGLNTEAFF